Listed here are 23 T cell receptor beta chains from one sample, sequenced in a study of T cell responses to AZD1222 COVID-19 vaccine. Sequenced by immunoSEQ multiplex PCR; TCRdb stores in-frame clones only, minus some. The sample carries some 100,000 clones, just over 85% recorded once. The sample was peripheral blood, taken 28 days after the second AZD1222 dose. These receptors all come from an adult who received the AZD1222 COVID-19 vaccine.

The chain couples TRBV5-1 to TRBJ2-7; 7 bases align to TRBD1. V trimming: 4 bases; J trimming: 5 bases; junction bases outside the gene matches: 6. There are 13 residues in the CDR3. CDR1 is SGHRS, CDR2 YFSETQ, per germline. The CDR3 nucleotides read TGCGCCAGCAGCCTGGACAGGTTTGACGAGCAGTACTTC. Residues: CASSLDRFDEQYF.

V gene TRBV29-1 combines with J gene TRBJ1-2; unclear D gene. Trimming left V 5 bases short and J 2 bases short, with 15 bases between. CDR3 length equals 14 residues. Per germline, CDR1 SQVTM and CDR2 ANQGSEA. In nucleotides, the CDR3 is TGCAGCGTTATGTTGTGGCAGCGAAACTATGGCTACACCTTC. Protein: CSVMLWQRNYGYTF.

The chain employs TRBV5-1 and TRBJ1-2; D gene ambiguous. The germline V gene has CDR1 SGHRS and CDR2 YFSETQ. With 1 base removed from V and 5 bases from J, the gap between germline ends came to 15 bases. This CDR3 has 15 amino acids. As DNA, the CDR3 is TGCGCCAGCAGCTTGTTTTCCACCTCGGGATATGGCTACACCTTC. This encodes CASSLFSTSGYGYTF.

J is TRBJ1-2 and V is TRBV28; 9 bases match TRBD1. The germline V gene encodes CDR1 MDHEN and CDR2 SYDVKM. CDR3 length equals 14 residues. With V trimmed by 2 bases and J by 8 bases, 6 bases remained unmatched. The CDR3 sequence is CASSLGGQGWGYTF. CDR3 DNA sequence: TGTGCCAGCAGTTTAGGGGGACAGGGTTGGGGCTACACCTTC.

This sequence joins TRBV3-1 (or the pseudogene TRBV3-2) and TRBJ1-5; D call uncertain. This CDR3 region has 15 residues. The germline V gene encodes CDR1 LGHDT and CDR2 YNNKEL (reference sequence). Trimming took 0 bases from V and 7 from J, leaving 13 bases between them. CDR3 DNA sequence: TGTGCCAGCAGCCAAGAGGGTGCCTCGGGCCAGCCCCAGCATTTT. It specifies CASSQEGASGQPQHF.

The chain couples TRBV6-6 to TRBJ1-1; D perhaps matches TRBD1 (6 bases). The V gene's germline CDR1 is MNHNY and CDR2 SVGAGI (reference sequence). V lost 5 bases, J lost 1 base, and 20 bases lay in between. This CDR3 is 17 amino acids long. CDR3 coding DNA: TGTGCCAGCAGTCGTTTCACAACAGGGCGGCGGAACACTGAAGCTTTCTTT. This encodes CASSRFTTGRRNTEAFF.

This clone was observed a handful of times. The chain combines TRBV6-6 with TRBJ1-2; 7 bases fit TRBD1. The trim removed 5 bases at V and 5 bases at J, leaving 17 bases unmatched. This CDR3 is built from 17 residues. Germline CDR1 reads MNHNY; CDR2 reads SVGAGI (reference sequence). The CDR3 nucleotides are TGTGCCAGCAGTCTACGACAGGGCGGCTCGGGGCCTTATGGCTACACCTTC. It specifies CASSLRQGGSGPYGYTF.

The chain carries TRBV7-9 and TRBJ1-1, with no clear D. CDR3 length equals 17 residues. Germline V gives CDR1 SEHNR, CDR2 FQNEAQ (reference sequence). V was shortened by 5 bases and J by 4 bases, with 23 bases between the two germline ends. CDR3 loop: CASSERVGRTRGTEAFF. The CDR3 DNA is TGTGCCAGCAGCGAGAGGGTTGGTCGCACCCGAGGCACTGAAGCTTTCTTT. Together with reference TRBV7-9 and TRBJ1-1, the CDR3 gives the full variable domain: DTGVSQNPRHKITKRGQNVTFRCDPISEHNRLYWYRQTLGQGPEFLTYFQNEAQLEKSRLLSDRFSAERPKGSFSTLEIQRTEQGDSAMYLCASSERVGRTRGTEAFFGQGTRLTVV.

V gene TRBV5-6 combines with J gene TRBJ2-1; D is unresolved. This CDR3 is built from 12 residues. V was cut by 4 bases and J by 4 bases, with 6 bases left in between. The V gene's germline CDR1 is SGHDT and CDR2 YYEEEE. The CDR3 sequence: CASSQDYNEQFF. The CDR3 DNA is TGTGCCAGCAGCCAGGATTACAATGAGCAGTTCTTC.

The chain uses TRBV7-2 and TRBJ2-3, with TRBD1 matching 7 bases. CDR1 and CDR2 from the germline V gene are SGHTA and FQGNSA. V dropped 5 bases and J dropped 1; count of bases not matched to a gene: 9. The CDR3 is 16 amino acids. The CDR3 DNA reads as TGTGCCAGCAGCAGTCCAACAGGGGTGGGCACAGATACGCAGTATTTT. This translates into CASSSPTGVGTDTQYF.

This clone was detected only a few times. The chain combines TRBV6-1 with TRBJ2-3; 8 bases map to TRBD2. The junction had 7 bases not matched to a gene; V was cut back by 4 bases and J by 1 base. CDR1 MNHNS and CDR2 SASEGT come from the germline V gene. This CDR3 is built from 16 residues. CDR3 DNA: TGTGCCAGCAGTGGCCGACGGGGGGGGCGCACAGATACGCAGTATTTT. Amino acids: CASSGRRGGRTDTQYF.

V is TRBV7-3 and J is TRBJ2-1, with D uncertain. V lost 5 bases, J lost 5 bases, and 10 bases lay in between. Germline CDR1 and CDR2: SGHTA and FQGTGA. The CDR3 runs 13 residues. The CDR3 protein is CASSQDHDNEQFF. CDR3 nucleotide sequence: TGTGCCAGCAGCCAGGACCACGACAATGAGCAGTTCTTC.

The gene calls are TRBV5-5 and TRBJ1-1; D not certain. CDR3 length: 11 amino acids. V was shortened by 2 bases and J by 9 bases, with 8 bases between the two germline ends. Germline CDR1 is SGHKS and CDR2 is YYEKEE (reference sequence). The CDR3 bases are TGTGCCAGCAGCTTTTCTGGGAAAGCTTTCTTT. This sequence encodes CASSFSGKAFF.

The V gene is TRBV27, the J gene TRBJ1-4; 9 bases agree with TRBD1. The germline CDR1 and CDR2 sequences are MNHEY and SMNVEV (reference sequence). There are 14 residues in the CDR3. The V gene end was trimmed by 6 bases and the J gene end by 5 bases; junction bases not matched to a gene: 4. As DNA, the CDR3 is TGTGCCAGCAGGGCGACAGGGGGGAATGAAAAACTGTTTTTT. Its translation is CASRATGGNEKLFF.

The chain joins TRBV5-4 to TRBJ1-2; D call uncertain. Germline V gene lookup returns CDR1 SGHNT and CDR2 YYREEE (reference sequence). V was clipped by 0 bases and J by 0 bases, with 12 bases between them. The CDR3 is made up of 16 amino acids. CDR3 DNA: TGTGCCAGCAGCTTGGCCATAGGGAGAGCTAACTATGGCTACACCTTC. This gives the protein CASSLAIGRANYGYTF.

Concerning this clone itself: This same CDR3 is encoded by further DNA sequences in the sample. The J gene is TRBJ1-2, the V gene TRBV4-3; D may be TRBD1 (5 bases). Trimming shortened V by 0 bases and J by 0 bases, and 8 bases separated the two germline ends. Germline V CDR1 and CDR2: LGHNA, YSLEER. There are 15 residues in the CDR3. CDR3 amino acids: CASSQDPGTNYGYTF. CDR3 in DNA: TGCGCCAGCAGCCAAGACCCAGGGACTAACTATGGCTACACCTTC.

This clone was observed a few times. The chain has TRBV19 and TRBJ2-2; 12 nucleotides line up with TRBD2. J gave up 3 bases and V 8 bases, and 4 bases lay outside the gene matches. Germline values: CDR1 LNHDA, CDR2 SQIVND (reference sequence). The CDR3 has 15 amino acids. In nucleotides, the CDR3 is TGTGCCAGTCTAGCGGGGGGGTCAGACACCGGGGAGCTGTTTTTT. Protein sequence: CASLAGGSDTGELFF.

The chain has TRBV28 and TRBJ2-7; the match to TRBD1 covers 9 bases. With V trimmed by 5 bases and J by 3 bases, 8 bases remained unmatched. The germline CDR1 and CDR2 sequences are MDHEN and SYDVKM. The CDR3 contains 15 residues. The CDR3: CASSTSGQGNYEQYF. The CDR3 region has the DNA TGTGCCAGCAGTACCTCGGGACAGGGTAACTACGAGCAGTACTTC.

The rearrangement joins TRBV5-8 to TRBJ1-4; D is possibly TRBD1 (6 bases). The CDR3 sequence is 15 residues long. Germline-derived CDR1 and CDR2 are SGHTS and YDEGEE. Trimming left V 3 bases short and J 10 bases short, with 19 bases between. CDR3 sequence: CASSSHPASRGKLFF. The DNA of the CDR3 is TGTGCCAGCAGCTCTCATCCCGCCTCCAGGGGAAAACTGTTTTTT.

This clone showed up just once. V and J are TRBV30 and TRBJ2-7; possible D gene TRBD1, 6 bases. Trimming pared 3 bases from V and 2 bases from J, leaving 14 bases between. This CDR3 has 14 amino acids. The germline V gene encodes CDR1 GTSNPN and CDR2 SVGIG (reference sequence). DNA for the CDR3: TGTGCCTGGAGCCTTACAGGGTTCCCCTACGAGCAGTACTTC. Its protein is CAWSLTGFPYEQYF. Looking up the rest from reference TRBV30 and TRBJ2-7 gives the full variable domain: SQTIHQWPATLVQPVGSPLSLECTVEGTSNPNLYWYRQAAGRGLQLLFYSVGIGQISSEVPQNLSASRPQDRQFILSSKKLLLSDSGFYLCAWSLTGFPYEQYFGPGTRLTVT.

J is TRBJ2-7 and V is TRBV5-1; perhaps TRBD2 as D (5 bases). V gave up 0 bases and J gave up 6 bases, with 16 bases separating them. The CDR3 runs 15 residues. Germline V lookup: CDR1 SGHRS, CDR2 YFSETQ. The CDR3: CASSLGDSISGEQYF. The DNA of the CDR3 is TGCGCCAGCAGCTTGGGTGACTCAATAAGCGGCGAGCAGTACTTC.

As DNA, the CDR3 is TGTGCCTGGACCACAGCGGGGCAGCCCCAGCATTTT. It yields the protein CAWTTAGQPQHF. The chain is built from TRBV30 and TRBJ1-5, with D unresolved. Germline assignment: CDR1 GTSNPN and CDR2 SVGIG (reference sequence). Trimming took 4 bases from V and 7 from J, leaving 11 bases between them. The CDR3 loop spans 12 amino acids.

This clone was picked up a small number of times. The rearrangement joins TRBV25-1 to TRBJ1-2; the D gene is possibly TRBD1 (5 bases). The length of the CDR3 is 16 residues. V lost 4 bases to trimming and J lost 0 bases, with 15 bases between them. Germline V gene sequence: CDR1 MGHDK, CDR2 SYGVNS. CDR3 sequence reads: CASSVGGMTSNYGYTF. The CDR3 nucleotides read TGTGCCAGCAGTGTGGGGGGTATGACATCTAACTATGGCTACACCTTC.